This note documents a single T cell receptor beta chain sequence. Profiling relied on immunoSEQ multiplex PCR, and the TCRdb table lists in-frame clones only, not all of them. Among 300,000 to 350,000 clones, approximately 90% were seen once, and the ten largest hold 8.9%. In terms of age and location, participants ranged from roughly 18 to 90 years and lived in fewer than 30 US areas. Recovery among Cohort 3 donors was established by two negative PCRs, clearance, or symptom resolution. Germline CDR1 KGHDR, CDR2 SFDVKD. The ends lost 2 bases at V and 1 base at J; junction bases unmatched: 0. The CDR3 runs 15 residues. This specimen belongs to a study of blood T cell repertoires in COVID-19. Study information: There were acute and convalescent COVID-19 samples, and they came from the United States, Italy and Spain. The analysed material was cDNA or gDNA that came from T cells, B-cell-depleted T cells, or PBMCs.

Source material: PBMCs or T cells enriched from blood (not recorded which). This TCR was sampled from a woman between 18 and 29 years old who had recovered from COVID-19. The rearrangement joins TRBV24-1 to TRBJ2-7; 11 nucleotides match TRBD2. CDR3 DNA: TGTGCCACCAGTGATTGGACTAGCGGGTCCTACGAGCAGTACTTC. Translation: CATSDWTSGSYEQYF.